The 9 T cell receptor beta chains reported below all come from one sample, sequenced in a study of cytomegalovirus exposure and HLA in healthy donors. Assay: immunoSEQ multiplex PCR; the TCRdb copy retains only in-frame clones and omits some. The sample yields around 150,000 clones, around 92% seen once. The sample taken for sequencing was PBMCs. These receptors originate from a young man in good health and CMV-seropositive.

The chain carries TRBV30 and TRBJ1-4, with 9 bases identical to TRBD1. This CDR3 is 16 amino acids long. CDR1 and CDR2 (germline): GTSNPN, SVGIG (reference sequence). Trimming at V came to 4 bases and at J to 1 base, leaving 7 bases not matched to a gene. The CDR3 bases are TGTGCCTGGAACGAAGGACAGGGGCTAACTAATGAAAAACTGTTTTTT. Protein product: CAWNEGQGLTNEKLFF.

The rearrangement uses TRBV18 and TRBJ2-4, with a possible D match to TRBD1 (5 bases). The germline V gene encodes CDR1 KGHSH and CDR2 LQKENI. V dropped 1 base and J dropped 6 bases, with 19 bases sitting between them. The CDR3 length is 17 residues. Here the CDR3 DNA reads TGTGCCAGCTCACCACGAGGCGACAGTAGTAGTGGAAACATTCAGTACTTC. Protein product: CASSPRGDSSSGNIQYF.

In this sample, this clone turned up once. Written as DNA, the CDR3 is TGTGCCAGCAGCTTGGGACACCTCGGGCCAGATACGCAGTATTTT. Its translation is CASSLGHLGPDTQYF. This chain links TRBV7-9 with TRBJ2-3; D perhaps matches TRBD1 (6 bases). This CDR3 contains 15 residues. Germline CDR1 and CDR2: SEHNR and FQNEAQ (reference sequence). V gave up 3 bases and J gave up 4 bases, with 14 bases separating them.

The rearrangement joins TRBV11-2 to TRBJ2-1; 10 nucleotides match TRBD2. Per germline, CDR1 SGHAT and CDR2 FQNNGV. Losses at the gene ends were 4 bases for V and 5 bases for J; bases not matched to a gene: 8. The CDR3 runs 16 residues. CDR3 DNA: TGTGCCAGCAGCTCACTAGCGGGGCGTACCAACAATGAGCAGTTCTTC. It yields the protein CASSSLAGRTNNEQFF.

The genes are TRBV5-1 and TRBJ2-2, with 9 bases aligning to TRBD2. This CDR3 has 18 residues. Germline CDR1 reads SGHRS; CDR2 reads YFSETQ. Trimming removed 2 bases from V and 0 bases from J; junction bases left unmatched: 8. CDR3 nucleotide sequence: TGCGCCAGCAGCTTATCTCTAGCGGGAAGTACGAACACCGGGGAGCTGTTTTTT. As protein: CASSLSLAGSTNTGELFF.

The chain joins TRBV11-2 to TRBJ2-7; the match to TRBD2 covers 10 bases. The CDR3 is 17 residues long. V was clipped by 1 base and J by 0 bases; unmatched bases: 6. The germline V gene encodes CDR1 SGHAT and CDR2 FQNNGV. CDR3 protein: CASSLAMTSGLSYEQYF. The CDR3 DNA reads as TGTGCCAGCAGCTTAGCTATGACTAGCGGGCTCTCCTACGAGCAGTACTTC.

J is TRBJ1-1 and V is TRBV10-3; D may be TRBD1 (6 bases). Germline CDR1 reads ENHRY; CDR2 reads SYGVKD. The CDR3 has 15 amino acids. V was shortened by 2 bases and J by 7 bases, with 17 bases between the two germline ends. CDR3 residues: CAISEAGTWEGEAFF. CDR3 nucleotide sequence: TGTGCCATCAGTGAGGCTGGGACATGGGAAGGTGAAGCTTTCTTT.

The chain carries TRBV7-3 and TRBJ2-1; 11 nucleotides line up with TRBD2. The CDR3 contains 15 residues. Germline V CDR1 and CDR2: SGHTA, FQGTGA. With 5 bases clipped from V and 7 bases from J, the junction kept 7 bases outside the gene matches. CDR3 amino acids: CASSATSGRGNEQFF. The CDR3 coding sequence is TGTGCCAGCAGCGCCACTAGCGGGAGAGGGAATGAGCAGTTCTTC.

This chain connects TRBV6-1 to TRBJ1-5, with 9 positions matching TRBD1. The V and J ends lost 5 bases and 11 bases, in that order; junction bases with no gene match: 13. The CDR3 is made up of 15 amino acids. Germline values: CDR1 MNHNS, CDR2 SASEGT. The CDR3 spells CASSRQGDGAVAQHF. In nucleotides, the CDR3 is TGTGCCAGCAGTCGACAGGGGGATGGTGCTGTGGCCCAGCATTTT.